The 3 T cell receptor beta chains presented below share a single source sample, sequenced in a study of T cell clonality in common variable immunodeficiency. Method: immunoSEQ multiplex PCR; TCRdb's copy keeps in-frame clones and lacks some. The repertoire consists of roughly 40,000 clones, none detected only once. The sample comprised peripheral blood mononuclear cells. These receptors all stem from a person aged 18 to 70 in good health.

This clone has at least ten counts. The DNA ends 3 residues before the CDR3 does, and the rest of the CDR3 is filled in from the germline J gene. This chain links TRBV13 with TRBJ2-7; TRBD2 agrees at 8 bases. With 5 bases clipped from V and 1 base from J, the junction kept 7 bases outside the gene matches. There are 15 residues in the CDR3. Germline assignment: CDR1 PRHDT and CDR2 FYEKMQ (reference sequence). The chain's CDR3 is CASSPSGLVSYEQYF. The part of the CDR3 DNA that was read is TGTGCCAGCAGCCCGTCGGGACTAGTATCCTACGAG.

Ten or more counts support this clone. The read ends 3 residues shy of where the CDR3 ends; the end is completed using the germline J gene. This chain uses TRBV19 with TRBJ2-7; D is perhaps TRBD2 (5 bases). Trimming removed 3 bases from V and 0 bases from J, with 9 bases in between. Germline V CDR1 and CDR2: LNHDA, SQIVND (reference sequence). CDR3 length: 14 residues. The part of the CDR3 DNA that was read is TGTGCCAGTAGTATCCCGGGGAGCTCCTACGAG. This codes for CASSIPGSSYE. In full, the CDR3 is CASSIPGSSYEQYF.

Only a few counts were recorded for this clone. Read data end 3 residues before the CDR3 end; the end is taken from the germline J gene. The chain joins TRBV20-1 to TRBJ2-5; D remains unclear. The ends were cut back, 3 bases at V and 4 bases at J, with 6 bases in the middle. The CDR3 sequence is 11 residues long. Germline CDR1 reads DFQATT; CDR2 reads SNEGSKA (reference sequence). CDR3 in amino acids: CSASFGETQYF. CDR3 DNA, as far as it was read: TGCAGTGCTAGTTTCGGAGAGACC.